One and the same sample provided the 26 T cell receptor beta chains below, sequenced in a study of Ad26.COV2.S vaccination and SARS-CoV-2 variants. Treatment specified: 15 to 20 received Ad26.COV2.S at low or high dose, single or two shots; several received placebo; per-sample allocation not given. Repertoires come from day 63 after the first vaccine or placebo injection. This table comes from immunoSEQ multiplex PCR, and its TCRdb copy is limited to in-frame clones, with some not included. The sample consists of 450,000 to 550,000 clones, 89% of them appearing once. Sequenced material: peripheral blood, taken in a trial of Ad26.COV2.S vaccine versus placebo. The receptors derive from a person between 18 and 59 years old who received the Ad26.COV2.S COVID-19 vaccine or a placebo.

The count of this clone is one. V and J are TRBV3-1 (or the pseudogene TRBV3-2) and TRBJ2-3; 7 bases agree with TRBD2. V dropped 4 bases and J dropped 5; count of bases not matched to a gene: 9. The CDR3 runs 15 residues. CDR1 is LGHDT and CDR2 is YNNKEL in the germline V gene (reference sequence). For the CDR3, the DNA is TGTGCCAGCAGCCGAAGGACTAGTGGTGAAGATACGCAGTATTTT. Amino acid sequence: CASSRRTSGEDTQYF.

The rearrangement links TRBV19 to TRBJ1-6; D is unclear. Per the germline V gene, CDR1 is LNHDA and CDR2 is SQIVND (reference sequence). The CDR3 covers 15 residues. With 2 bases removed from V and 6 bases from J, the gap between germline ends came to 11 bases. CDR3 sequence reads: CASSILAGVNSPLHF. The CDR3 nucleotides read TGTGCCAGTAGTATACTGGCTGGGGTTAATTCACCCCTCCACTTT.

The chain couples TRBV5-1 to TRBJ1-2, with no clear D. The CDR3 covers 15 residues. Trimming removed 0 bases at V and 0 bases at J, with 9 bases between. The germline V gene has CDR1 SGHRS and CDR2 YFSETQ. The CDR3 region is CASSLVTGANYGYTF. The CDR3 coding sequence is TGCGCCAGCAGCTTGGTGACGGGAGCTAACTATGGCTACACCTTC.

The chain is built from TRBV7-9 and TRBJ2-5; a weak D match, TRBD2 (6 bases). The germline V gene has CDR1 SEHNR and CDR2 FQNEAQ (reference sequence). The CDR3 is made up of 12 amino acids. Trimming took off 4 bases at V and 5 bases at J, with 8 bases between the two ends. The CDR3 reads CASSSGGETQYF. The CDR3 region has the DNA TGTGCCAGCAGCTCCGGAGGGGAGACCCAGTACTTC.

This clone was counted ten times or more. The chain links TRBV28 to TRBJ2-2, with 9 bases that match TRBD1. V lost 1 base, J lost 4 bases, and 10 bases stayed unmatched. The CDR3 is 18 residues long. Looked up from germline, CDR1 is MDHEN and CDR2 is SYDVKM. The CDR3: CASSLSGVGTGSTGELFF. In DNA, the CDR3 is TGTGCCAGCAGTTTATCGGGGGTGGGGACAGGGTCCACCGGGGAGCTGTTTTTT.

This clone was found once. The V and J genes are TRBV27 and TRBJ2-1; perhaps D is TRBD1 or TRBD2 (6 bases each). Trimming cost V 3 bases and J 8 bases, with 11 bases left between them. This CDR3 has 13 residues. Germline-derived CDR1 and CDR2 are MNHEY and SMNVEV (reference sequence). The DNA of the CDR3 is TGTGCCAGCAGTTTGGGGGGCTTCGATGAGCAGTTCTTC. It yields the protein CASSLGGFDEQFF.

The chain uses TRBV5-5 and TRBJ1-6; D is uncertain. Per the germline V gene, CDR1 is SGHKS and CDR2 is YYEKEE (reference sequence). Trimming left V 1 base short and J 4 bases short, with 12 bases between. CDR3 size: 16 residues. The CDR3 loop reads CASSLSRYPYNSPLHF. CDR3 in DNA: TGTGCCAGCAGCTTGAGCAGATACCCATATAATTCACCCCTCCACTTT.

The CDR3 loop reads CASSPIGGAQGSLYYGYTF. The CDR3 DNA follows: TGCGCCAGCAGCCCCATTGGGGGGGCGCAGGGTTCATTATACTATGGCTACACCTTC. The J gene is TRBJ1-2, the V gene TRBV5-1; D possibly corresponds to TRBD1 (6 bases). V lost 4 bases and J 3 bases, leaving 28 bases between the germline ends. Germline V gives CDR1 SGHRS, CDR2 YFSETQ. The CDR3 length is 19 residues.

As regards this clone: A read error may produce the germline difference seen at one junction end. The chain joins TRBV7-7 to TRBJ2-5, with D hard to call. The CDR3 length is 13 residues. Germline V gene sequence: CDR1 SSHAT, CDR2 FNYEAQ (reference sequence). CDR3 DNA: TGTGCTAGCAGCAAGGGCCCCCGGGAGACCCAGTACTTC. It codes for CASSKGPRETQYF.

This chain links TRBV24-1 with TRBJ2-1; D unresolved. The CDR3 contains 14 residues. V lost 7 bases and J lost 5, with 14 bases in between. Germline CDR1 and CDR2: KGHDR and SFDVKD. CDR3 in DNA: TGTGCCACCAGCGCACTGGGCAGCAACAATGAGCAGTTCTTC. Its translation is CATSALGSNNEQFF.

This clone was counted only a few times. V is TRBV19 and J is TRBJ1-2, with D tentatively TRBD1 (6 bases). This CDR3 has 17 amino acids. Per the germline V gene, CDR1 is LNHDA and CDR2 is SQIVND (reference sequence). V was shortened by 4 bases and J by 5 bases, with 23 bases between the two germline ends. For the CDR3, the DNA is TGTGCCAGTAGTACCCCTTGGGGGACAAGACCCGGTTATGGCTACACCTTC. It codes for CASSTPWGTRPGYGYTF.

CDR3 bases: TGTGCCAGCAGTGACCATTTCGTTCTAGAAGATACGCAGTATTTT. Amino acids: CASSDHFVLEDTQYF. The chain joins TRBV6-1 to TRBJ2-3; D not resolved. V lost 3 bases and J lost 5, with 15 bases in between. The germline V gene encodes CDR1 MNHNS and CDR2 SASEGT. The length of the CDR3 is 15 residues.

The CDR3 is CSVSRPGQGGTDTQYF. CDR3 coding DNA: TGCAGCGTTAGCCGACCGGGACAGGGGGGCACAGATACGCAGTATTTT. The rearrangement joins TRBV29-1 to TRBJ2-3; 11 nucleotides match TRBD1. J gave up 1 base and V 5 bases, and 8 bases lay outside the gene matches. The germline CDR1 and CDR2 sequences are SQVTM and ANQGSEA. The CDR3 loop spans 16 amino acids.

The chain carries TRBV18 and TRBJ2-7; a weak D match, TRBD2 (5 bases). Deletions cut 5 bases from V and 0 bases from J, with 8 bases between. The CDR3 is 13 amino acids. Germline-derived CDR1 and CDR2 are KGHSH and LQKENI. This CDR3 reads CASSSRDSYEQYV. The CDR3 DNA is TGTGCCAGCTCATCCCGGGACTCCTACGAGCAGTACGTC.

J is TRBJ2-1 and V is TRBV7-6, with 8 bases matching TRBD2. CDR3 length: 16 residues. V shed 1 base and J 3 bases; nucleotides not matched to a gene: 5. Germline V lookup: CDR1 SGHVS, CDR2 FNYEAQ. CDR3 in DNA: TGTGCCAGCAGCTTAGGTGGCGGGGGGTACTACAATGAGCAGTTCTTC. This encodes CASSLGGGGYYNEQFF.

This chain uses TRBV2 with TRBJ2-3; D is undetermined. The CDR3 sequence is 11 residues long. Germline-derived CDR1 and CDR2 are SNHLY and FYNNEI. V was cut by 3 bases and J by 6 bases, with 4 bases left in between. CDR3 nucleotides: TGTGCCAGCAGTGATCCCGATACGCAGTATTTT. Translation gives CASSDPDTQYF.

The chain recombines TRBV3-1 (or the pseudogene TRBV3-2) with TRBJ1-5; D is uncertain. The CDR3 has 20 amino acids. V was clipped by 4 bases and J by 1 base, with 26 bases between them. The V gene's germline CDR1 is LGHDT and CDR2 YNNKEL (reference sequence). The CDR3 region has the DNA TGTGCCAGCAGCCTAAATAAGGAGGCACACGGTGCGGTCAGCAATCAGCCCCAGCATTTT. The encoded protein is CASSLNKEAHGAVSNQPQHF.

This sequence joins TRBV29-1 and TRBJ2-3; unclear D gene. There are 12 residues in the CDR3. Trimming stripped 4 bases from V and 2 bases from J, with 7 bases between. Germline-derived CDR1 and CDR2 are SQVTM and ANQGSEA. The CDR3 nucleotides read TGCAGCGTTGCGCTTAACACAGATACGCAGTATTTT. Translating it yields CSVALNTDTQYF.

The chain uses TRBV7-2 and TRBJ2-4, with D possibly TRBD2 on 5 matching bases. V was shortened by 4 bases and J by 6 bases, with 16 bases between the two germline ends. The CDR3 runs 15 residues. The germline CDR1 and CDR2 sequences are SGHTA and FQGNSA. Here the CDR3 DNA reads TGTGCCAGCAGCTCTAGCCCTTTGGGTGCAAACATTCAGTACTTC. It yields the protein CASSSSPLGANIQYF.

The chain employs TRBV5-6 and TRBJ2-2; D might be TRBD2 (5 bases). The germline gives CDR1 SGHDT, CDR2 YYEEEE. The CDR3 is made up of 13 amino acids. Deletions cut 4 bases from V and 3 bases from J, with 7 bases between. This CDR3 is CASSPDYTGELFF. The CDR3 DNA sequence: TGTGCCAGCAGCCCGGACTACACCGGGGAGCTGTTTTTT.

The CDR3 nucleotides are TGTGCTAGTGGTTTATCAGTCAGGGGAATCTCCGGGGAGCTGTTTTTT. Protein sequence: CASGLSVRGISGELFF. The rearrangement links TRBV12-5 to TRBJ2-2; possible D gene TRBD1, 6 bases. Trimming took 3 bases from V and 6 from J, leaving 17 bases between them. The CDR3 is made up of 16 amino acids. The germline CDR1 and CDR2 sequences are LGHNT and FRNRAP. Full variable domain (missing parts from reference TRBV12-5 and TRBJ2-2): DARVTQTPRHKVTEMGQEVTMRCQPILGHNTVFWYRQTMMQGLELLAYFRNRAPLDDSGMPKDRFSAEMPDATLATLKIQPSEPRDSAVYFCASGLSVRGISGELFFGEGSRLTVL.

This chain connects TRBV18 to TRBJ2-7; D is unclear. Trimming pared 3 bases from V and 6 bases from J, leaving 24 bases between. There are 17 residues in the CDR3. Germline loops: CDR1 KGHSH, CDR2 LQKENI. In nucleotides, the CDR3 is TGTGCCAGCTCACCCACACCCAGGTTTTCCATTTCCCCCGAGCAGTACTTC. It specifies CASSPTPRFSISPEQYF.

This clone was seen just once. This sequence joins TRBV7-8 and TRBJ1-5; maybe TRBD1 (6 bases). CDR1 SGHVS and CDR2 FQNEAQ come from the germline V gene. V was shortened by 4 bases and J by 0 bases, with 16 bases between the two germline ends. This CDR3 is built from 17 residues. CDR3 sequence: CASSSKLQGASNQPQHF. Here the CDR3 DNA reads TGTGCCAGCAGCTCGAAATTACAGGGAGCTAGCAATCAGCCCCAGCATTTT. Based on the CDR3 plus reference TRBV7-8 and TRBJ1-5, the full variable domain is GAGVSQSPRYKVAKRGQDVALRCDPISGHVSLFWYQQALGQGPEFLTYFQNEAQLDKSGLPSDRFFAERPEGSVSTLKIQRTQQEDSAVYLCASSSKLQGASNQPQHFGDGTRLSIL.

The chain carries TRBV19 and TRBJ1-4; no clear D. CDR1 and CDR2 from the germline V gene are LNHDA and SQIVND (reference sequence). The CDR3 loop spans 13 amino acids. Trimming removed 2 bases at V and 5 bases at J, with 6 bases between. The CDR3 here is CASSITGNEKLFF. The CDR3 region has the DNA TGTGCCAGTAGTATAACTGGAAATGAAAAACTGTTTTTT.

This clone was observed many times. The chain carries TRBV15 and TRBJ1-2; D unresolved. Trimming removed 5 bases from V and 1 base from J, with 17 bases in between. Germline values: CDR1 LNHNV, CDR2 YYDKDF (reference sequence). The CDR3 length is 16 residues. CDR3 sequence: CATSGVLSFYNYGYTF. The CDR3 DNA reads as TGTGCCACCAGCGGCGTCTTGAGTTTTTATAACTATGGCTACACCTTC.

This chain connects TRBV7-9 to TRBJ1-1; possibly TRBD1 for D (5 bases). Trimming left V 1 base short and J 4 bases short, with 16 bases between. The CDR3 sequence is 16 residues long. CDR1 SEHNR and CDR2 FQNEAQ come from the germline V gene (reference sequence). This CDR3 reads CASSLGGTPAGTEAFF. The CDR3 DNA reads as TGTGCCAGCAGCTTAGGCGGGACCCCAGCGGGCACTGAAGCTTTCTTT. Full variable domain (rest looked up from reference TRBV7-9 and TRBJ1-1): DTGVSQNPRHKITKRGQNVTFRCDPISEHNRLYWYRQTLGQGPEFLTYFQNEAQLEKSRLLSDRFSAERPKGSFSTLEIQRTEQGDSAMYLCASSLGGTPAGTEAFFGQGTRLTVV.